These 26 T cell receptor beta chains came from one sample sequenced in a study of beta chain features in type 1 diabetes. The isolated RNA, all of it, was reverse transcribed, so expressed TCRB transcripts were what got sequenced. Produced via immunoSEQ multiplex PCR; TCRdb's table is partial and in-frame only. The data hold roughly 310,000 clones, with approximately 9.9% observed a single time. The sample comprised naive CD4+ T cells from blood. Source of these receptors: a woman younger than 45 in good health.

This clone appeared a few times. V and J are TRBV7-2 and TRBJ2-1, with 7 bases lining up with TRBD2. J gave up 9 bases and V 4 bases, and 9 bases lay outside the gene matches. CDR1 and CDR2 from the germline V gene are SGHTA and FQGNSA. The CDR3 contains 14 residues. Here the CDR3 DNA reads TGTGCCAGCAGCTACGAGAGACTAGCTGGTGAGCAGTTCTTC. Its protein product is CASSYERLAGEQFF.

In this sample, this clone turned up a few times. The chain uses TRBV5-4 and TRBJ1-1; 8 nucleotides line up with TRBD1. CDR1 is SGHNT and CDR2 is YYREEE in the germline V gene (reference sequence). Trimming took 4 bases from V and 10 from J; bases not matched to a gene: 15. This CDR3 has 15 residues. The CDR3 loop reads CASSRGQDPSLGAFF. For the CDR3, the DNA is TGTGCCAGCAGCCGGGGACAGGACCCTTCCCTTGGAGCTTTCTTT.

In DNA, the CDR3 is TGTGCCAGCTCACCGACAGAGACTAACACCGGGGAGCTGTTTTTT. It specifies CASSPTETNTGELFF. This chain links TRBV18 with TRBJ2-2; tentative D call: TRBD1 (5 bases). This CDR3 spans 15 amino acids. Per the germline V gene, CDR1 is KGHSH and CDR2 is LQKENI. V was clipped by 3 bases and J by 2 bases, with 10 bases between them.

The table lists this clone with a few counts. CDR3 amino acids: CASSYSSADSYEQYF. CDR3 sequence (DNA): TGTGCCAGCAGTTATTCTAGCGCAGACTCCTACGAGCAGTACTTC. J is TRBJ2-7 and V is TRBV6-5; maybe TRBD2 (6 bases). CDR1 is MNHEY, CDR2 SVGAGI, per germline. This CDR3 is 15 amino acids long. V lost 3 bases and J lost 0, with 12 bases in between.

This clone was detected only a few times. This chain connects TRBV5-1 to TRBJ2-1; 10 nucleotides line up with TRBD1. Germline-derived CDR1 and CDR2 are SGHRS and YFSETQ. The ends lost 7 bases at V and 5 bases at J; junction bases unmatched: 9. This CDR3 is 15 amino acids long. The CDR3 coding sequence is TGCGCCAGCCATCCGACAGGGGGCTTCAACAATGAGCAGTTCTTC. Its translation: CASHPTGGFNNEQFF.

This clone came up a few times. This chain links TRBV7-8 with TRBJ2-5, with TRBD1 matching over 7 bases. The CDR3 is made up of 14 amino acids. Germline assignment: CDR1 SGHVS and CDR2 FQNEAQ. V was clipped by 5 bases and J by 2 bases; unmatched bases: 5. The CDR3 loop reads CASSPTGYQETQYF. For the CDR3, the DNA is TGTGCCAGCAGCCCGACAGGGTATCAAGAGACCCAGTACTTC.

A few counts support this clone. This CDR3 is also generated by other DNA sequences in the sample. The rearrangement links TRBV9 to TRBJ1-2, with D possibly matching TRBD1 (6 bases). Germline lookup yields CDR1 SGDLS and CDR2 YYNGEE. Trimming shortened V by 4 bases and J by 4 bases, and 11 bases separated the two germline ends. The CDR3 length is 13 residues. The CDR3 DNA reads TGTGCCAGCAGCCCTGGACAGTCCTATGGCTACACCTTC. It encodes CASSPGQSYGYTF.

The CDR3 spells CASSNGQGANTEAFF. CDR3 coding DNA: TGTGCCAGCAGCAACGGACAGGGGGCGAACACTGAAGCTTTCTTT. J is TRBJ1-1 and V is TRBV11-3, with 11 bases fitting TRBD1. The CDR3 loop spans 15 amino acids. Per germline, CDR1 SGHNT and CDR2 YENEEA. Trimming removed 5 bases from V and 1 base from J; junction bases left unmatched: 3.

This clone was detected only a few times. The chain is built from TRBV7-8 and TRBJ2-1, with 8 bases identical to TRBD2. Per the germline V gene, CDR1 is SGHVS and CDR2 is FQNEAQ. The length of the CDR3 is 16 residues. V gave up 2 bases and J gave up 3 bases; unmatched junction bases: 6. CDR3 amino acids: CASSLYPGGIYNEQFF. The CDR3 DNA follows: TGTGCCAGCAGCTTATACCCGGGAGGGATCTACAATGAGCAGTTCTTC.

The chain recombines TRBV6-1 with TRBJ1-5; the D gene is possibly TRBD1 (6 bases). V was cut by 2 bases and J by 0 bases, with 11 bases left in between. This CDR3 is 16 amino acids long. Germline V CDR1 and CDR2: MNHNS, SASEGT. DNA for the CDR3: TGTGCCAGCAGTGAACCGACAGGATATAGCAATCAGCCCCAGCATTTT. Translation: CASSEPTGYSNQPQHF.

This clone was detected only a few times. This chain uses TRBV7-9 with TRBJ2-5; D uncertain. The CDR3 totals 14 residues. Trimming pared 0 bases from V and 1 base from J, leaving 6 bases between. In germline, CDR1 is SEHNR, CDR2 FQNEAQ (reference sequence). CDR3 region: CASSLASVQETQYF. CDR3 DNA: TGTGCCAGCAGCTTAGCTTCGGTCCAAGAGACCCAGTACTTC.

The chain employs TRBV21-1 and TRBJ1-2; the DNA was not compared with TRBD1, the D call given in the table. TRBV21-1 is shown as a pseudogene. The CDR3 extends over 15 amino acids. The CDR3 DNA sequence: TGTGCCAGCAGCAAAGGACAGGGAGCTAACTATGGCTACACCTTC. Its translation: CASSKGQGANYGYTF.

This chain connects TRBV30 to TRBJ2-7; 8 nucleotides agree with TRBD1. After removal of 1 base from V and 3 bases from J, the junction contained 14 bases not matched to a gene. Germline lookup yields CDR1 GTSNPN and CDR2 SVGIG (reference sequence). This CDR3 spans 17 amino acids. DNA of the CDR3: TGTGCCTGGAGTGCCTACCGTTCGACAGGGGAAATCTACGAGCAGTACTTC. Its translation is CAWSAYRSTGEIYEQYF.

CDR3 nucleotides: TGTGCCACCAGCAGAGGCCCAGCAAAGAGGGCCGGGGAGCTGTTTTTT. It yields the protein CATSRGPAKRAGELFF. This chain uses TRBV15 with TRBJ2-2; tentative D call: TRBD2 (5 bases). The V gene's germline CDR1 is LNHNV and CDR2 YYDKDF (reference sequence). The CDR3 covers 16 residues. The germline V and J ends were trimmed by 1 base and 6 bases, with 15 bases remaining between them.

This clone was seen more than once but under ten times. V gene TRBV4-2 combines with J gene TRBJ2-6; D perhaps matches TRBD1 (5 bases). With 2 bases removed from V and 0 bases from J, the gap between germline ends came to 14 bases. The germline gives CDR1 LGHNA, CDR2 YNFKEQ. The CDR3 sequence is 18 residues long. CDR3 amino acids: CASSQRSQTASGANVLTF. CDR3 nucleotide sequence: TGTGCCAGCAGCCAACGTTCTCAGACAGCCTCTGGGGCCAACGTCCTGACTTTC.

This clone was detected only a few times. The chain uses TRBV30 and TRBJ2-7; D may be TRBD1 (6 bases). Germline CDR1 reads GTSNPN; CDR2 reads SVGIG (reference sequence). Trimming left V 0 bases short and J 2 bases short, with 11 bases between. There are 14 residues in the CDR3. Written as DNA, the CDR3 is TGTGCCTGGAGTGTACAGGGAAGCACCTACGAGCAGTACTTC. Its translation is CAWSVQGSTYEQYF.

The V gene is TRBV4-3, the J gene TRBJ2-3, with 12 bases aligning to TRBD2. Losses at the gene ends were 1 base for V and 0 bases for J; bases not matched to a gene: 2. This CDR3 is 17 amino acids long. Germline CDR1 and CDR2: LGHNA and YSLEER. CDR3 nucleotides: TGCGCCAGCAGCCAAGTTGGGACTAGCGGGAGCACAGATACGCAGTATTTT. It is translated as CASSQVGTSGSTDTQYF.

The sample holds a few counts of this clone. This rearrangement joins TRBV2 to TRBJ1-5, with 7 bases aligning to TRBD1. This CDR3 contains 16 residues. Per the germline V gene, CDR1 is SNHLY and CDR2 is FYNNEI. With V trimmed by 6 bases and J by 5 bases, 13 bases remained unmatched. The CDR3 DNA follows: TGTGCCAGCAGCCCCCTAACAGGGGCCGGCCATCAGCCCCAGCATTTT. This gives the protein CASSPLTGAGHQPQHF.

The rearrangement links TRBV7-3 to TRBJ2-6; no clear D gene. Germline V gives CDR1 SGHTA, CDR2 FQGTGA. The CDR3 consists of 14 residues. V lost 3 bases to trimming and J lost 1 base, with 4 bases between them. Here the CDR3 DNA reads TGTGCCAGCAGCTTGAGGTCTGGGGCCAACGTCCTGACTTTC. Encoded protein: CASSLRSGANVLTF.

This clone was seen more than once but under ten times. The chain joins TRBV25-1 to TRBJ1-5; 8 bases align to TRBD1. After removal of 4 bases from V and 6 bases from J, the junction contained 8 bases not matched to a gene. CDR3 length: 15 amino acids. Looked up from germline, CDR1 is MGHDK and CDR2 is SYGVNS. The CDR3, as DNA: TGTGCCAGCAGTGCTACGCAGGGGGCTAGTCAGCCCCAGCATTTT. Protein: CASSATQGASQPQHF. The full variable domain, rest sourced from reference TRBV25-1 and TRBJ1-5, is EADIYQTPRYLVIGTGKKITLECSQTMGHDKMYWYQQDPGMELHLIHYSYGVNSTEKGDLSSESTVSRIRTEHFPLTLESARPSHTSQYLCASSATQGASQPQHFGDGTRLSIL.

A few counts support this clone. This chain links TRBV7-2 with TRBJ2-3; perhaps TRBD2 as D (6 bases). In germline, CDR1 is SGHTA, CDR2 FQGNSA. The CDR3 covers 14 residues. V dropped 1 base and J dropped 2 bases, with 7 bases sitting between them. This CDR3 reads CASSLGGDTDTQYF. CDR3 nucleotides: TGTGCCAGCAGCTTAGGGGGGGACACAGATACGCAGTATTTT.

The V call is TRBV9, the J call TRBJ2-5, with D possibly TRBD2 on 6 matching bases. This CDR3 has 16 residues. V was shortened by 4 bases and J by 5 bases, with 21 bases between the two germline ends. The germline V gene encodes CDR1 SGDLS and CDR2 YYNGEE. This CDR3 reads CASSRREGREGETQYF. DNA for the CDR3: TGTGCCAGCAGCAGGAGGGAAGGGCGGGAAGGGGAGACCCAGTACTTC.

In nucleotides, the CDR3 is TGTGCCAGCAGCCCAGGGACTAGCGGAGGCTCCTACAATGAGCAGTTCTTC. It is translated as CASSPGTSGGSYNEQFF. This chain uses TRBV14 with TRBJ2-1, with 11 positions matching TRBD2. The V gene end was trimmed by 4 bases and the J gene end by 0 bases; junction bases not matched to a gene: 5. This CDR3 spans 17 amino acids. CDR1 is SGHDN, CDR2 FVKESK, per germline.

In this sample, this clone turned up a few times. The chain couples TRBV7-9 to TRBJ1-2; 7 positions match TRBD1. Unmatched junction bases numbered 10, after V lost 5 bases and J lost 4 bases. Germline CDR1 and CDR2: SEHNR and FQNEAQ (reference sequence). The CDR3 is 15 residues long. The CDR3 nucleotides are TGTGCCAGCAGCCGAGCGGAGGGGGCCGTCTATGGCTACACCTTC. Its translation is CASSRAEGAVYGYTF.

This clone was found a few times. This chain joins TRBV9 and TRBJ2-7, with 13 bases fitting TRBD2. Germline V gene sequence: CDR1 SGDLS, CDR2 YYNGEE. J lost 0 bases, V lost 0 bases, and 9 bases had no gene match. This CDR3 has 19 amino acids. This chain's CDR3 is CASSVGPVGLAGNSYEQYF. Written as DNA, the CDR3 is TGTGCCAGCAGCGTAGGACCCGTGGGACTAGCGGGAAACTCCTACGAGCAGTACTTC.

The J gene is TRBJ2-1, the V gene TRBV12-5; 7 nucleotides agree with TRBD2. The V and J ends lost 5 bases and 5 bases, in that order; junction bases with no gene match: 6. The CDR3 is 14 amino acids. CDR1 is LGHNT and CDR2 is FRNRAP in the germline V gene. CDR3 protein: CASGRGGANNEQFF. The CDR3 bases are TGTGCTAGTGGTCGGGGAGGGGCGAACAATGAGCAGTTCTTC.